This TCR beta chain was profiled in a study of human T cells and chemical hapten exposure. The wider study: On the upper back, patch tests were applied with 0.01% DPC and read at 6 days. Broader study findings: Significantly more large CDR3 similarity clusters arose among expanded TCRs than among controls.

The study used a library that attached unique molecular identifiers to individual cDNA molecules. MiXCR, applied by TCRdb to the RACE reads, yields one record per CDR3 protein. In the table there are tens of thousands of distinct CDR3 sequences, about 9.4% of which are singletons. Time point meaning: patch test 2, 6 weeks after DPC sensitization. Treatment in this sample: therapeutic diphenylcyclopropenone sensitization with weekly scalp DPC. Researchers extracted total RNA from unfractionated whole blood. There are 16 residues in the CDR3. The ends were cut back, 1 base at V and 5 bases at J, with 16 bases in the middle. Germline V CDR1 and CDR2: LGHNA, YSLEER. This clonotype was detected many times. Its target is unknown.

This clonotype was obtained from a woman in her 30s with alopecia areata. Some clones in this sample may be carry-over from other donors' samples. The gene calls are TRBV4-3 and TRBJ2-3, with D possibly being TRBD2 (5 bases). Specimen: whole blood, collected in connection with sensitization to the hapten diphenylcyclopropenone (DPC). Here the CDR3 reads CASSQVAGSEGDTQYF. Here the CDR3 DNA reads TGCGCCAGCAGCCAAGTTGCGGGCAGCGAGGGAGATACGCAGTATTTT.